Listed here is a single TCR beta chain. The sample belongs to a study of blood T cell repertoires in COVID-19. Across the study: The samples span acute and convalescent COVID-19 from the United States, Italy and Spain.

As processed by the authors: Nucleated cell number was recorded as an estimate derived from reference gene primer amplification. Produced via immunoSEQ multiplex PCR; TCRdb's table is partial and in-frame only. V and J calls and clone size follow that table, whereas D and trimming were derived from the DNA. Found here are about 200,000 clones, more than 85% of them singletons; the top ten hold less than 0.75%. V was pared by 4 bases and J by 3 bases, with 7 bases between. The germline V gene encodes CDR1 LGHDT and CDR2 YNNKEL (reference sequence). The CDR3 spans 12 residues. The sequencing input was peripheral blood. The chain carries TRBV3-1 (or the pseudogene TRBV3-2) and TRBJ2-7, with D maybe TRBD1 (6 bases). The TCR comes from a man aged 35-49 years with acute or convalescent COVID-19. In DNA, the CDR3 is TGTGCCAGCAGCCTGGACAGCTACGAGCAGTACTTC. Amino acids: CASSLDSYEQYF.